The 5 T cell receptor beta chains in this list originate from one sample, sequenced in a study of blood T cell repertoires in COVID-19. The method was immunoSEQ multiplex PCR; TCRdb's version includes in-frame clones alone and lacks a portion of them. The table lists 100,000 to 150,000 clones, more than 65% of them singletons, with 2.2% in the top ten. Specimen: peripheral blood. All receptors derive from a woman in her 70s with acute or convalescent COVID-19.

This rearrangement joins TRBV9 to TRBJ1-1; D perhaps matches TRBD1 (6 bases). This CDR3 spans 15 amino acids. Germline CDR1 and CDR2: SGDLS and YYNGEE. The ends were cut back, 1 base at V and 1 base at J, with 11 bases in the middle. CDR3 sequence (DNA): TGTGCCAGCAGCGTAACAGGGAACCCGAACACTGAAGCTTTCTTT. Translated: CASSVTGNPNTEAFF.

The chain links TRBV19 to TRBJ2-3, with TRBD1 identical over 10 bases. With V trimmed by 4 bases and J by 5 bases, 3 bases remained unmatched. The V gene's germline CDR1 is LNHDA and CDR2 SQIVND (reference sequence). CDR3 length equals 14 residues. DNA for the CDR3: TGTGCCAGTAGTAGGGACAGGGGCGGAGATACGCAGTATTTT. This gives the protein CASSRDRGGDTQYF.

The CDR3 DNA follows: TGTGCCAGCAGCTTTTACAGCAATGAGCAGTTCTTC. It is translated as CASSFYSNEQFF. This chain joins TRBV7-2 and TRBJ2-1; no clear D. Looked up from germline, CDR1 is SGHTA and CDR2 is FQGNSA. CDR3 length: 12 residues. V dropped 3 bases and J dropped 6 bases, with 6 bases sitting between them.

V usage is TRBV19 and J usage is TRBJ2-7; 12 nucleotides match TRBD2. The CDR3 runs to 15 residues. With 3 bases clipped from V and 2 bases from J, the junction kept 2 bases outside the gene matches. Looked up from germline, CDR1 is LNHDA and CDR2 is SQIVND (reference sequence). The CDR3 sequence: CASSMLAGGPYEQYF. The CDR3 nucleotides are TGTGCCAGTAGTATGCTAGCGGGAGGGCCCTACGAGCAGTACTTC. Full variable domain (outside the CDR3, taken from reference TRBV19 and TRBJ2-7): DGGITQSPKYLFRKEGQNVTLSCEQNLNHDAMYWYRQDPGQGLRLIYYSQIVNDFQKGDIAEGYSVSREKKESFPLTVTSAQKNPTAFYLCASSMLAGGPYEQYFGPGTRLTVT.

This clone was counted a few times. J is TRBJ2-3 and V is TRBV21-1; the table's TRBD1 call for D was not verified on the DNA. TRBV21-1 is given as a pseudogene. This CDR3 spans 10 amino acids. The CDR3 DNA sequence: TGTAGGGGATCCACAGATACGCAGTATTTT. Its translation: CRGSTDTQYF.